These T cell receptor beta chains were read from a single sample in a study of metastatic and nonmetastatic thyroid tumors. TCRdb reanalyzed the PCR reads with MiXCR. This sample yields 55,000 or so clones, of which approximately 15% are seen a single time; roughly 3% belongs to the top ten. The sequenced material came from blood. Receptors originate from a female donor with papillary thyroid cancer or a benign thyroid nodule (not recorded which). Some clones in this sample may be carry-over from other donors' samples. Both conserved end residues are trimmed from each CDR3. Each record gives: V gene, J gene, CDR3 protein.

v_gene: TRBV6-1; j_gene: TRBJ2-1; CDR3aa: ASSEGTGGYNEQF
v_gene: TRBV7-9; j_gene: TRBJ1-4; CDR3aa: ASSLEDSNEKLF
v_gene: TRBV30; j_gene: TRBJ2-1; CDR3aa: AWSIVLSGYNEQF
v_gene: TRBV11-2; j_gene: TRBJ2-7; CDR3aa: ASSYDRGREQY
v_gene: TRBV11-1; j_gene: TRBJ1-1; CDR3aa: ASSPWDGNTEAF
v_gene: TRBV11-2; j_gene: TRBJ2-5; CDR3aa: ASSIRTTTQETQY
v_gene: TRBV15; j_gene: TRBJ1-2; CDR3aa: ATSRTLRPDLGYT
v_gene: TRBV28; j_gene: TRBJ1-1; CDR3aa: ASSFLDTEAF
v_gene: TRBV6-5; j_gene: TRBJ2-3; CDR3aa: ASSFLDTQY
v_gene: TRBV28; j_gene: TRBJ2-1; CDR3aa: ASSLSRTVNNEQF
v_gene: TRBV20-1; j_gene: TRBJ2-3; CDR3aa: SARASTTQY
v_gene: TRBV28; j_gene: TRBJ1-2; CDR3aa: ASSFPPGSKHYGYT
v_gene: TRBV19; j_gene: TRBJ2-2; CDR3aa: ASSALADNANTGELF
v_gene: TRBV19; j_gene: TRBJ2-1; CDR3aa: ASSSLAGGNNNEQF
v_gene: TRBV28; j_gene: TRBJ1-5; CDR3aa: ASSLFSDNQPQH
v_gene: TRBV12-3/TRBV12-4; j_gene: TRBJ2-3; CDR3aa: ASSLYRTHTDTQY
v_gene: TRBV28; j_gene: TRBJ1-5; CDR3aa: ASSLIQGGNQPQH
v_gene: TRBV6-1; j_gene: TRBJ1-2; CDR3aa: ASGTAYGYT
v_gene: TRBV27; j_gene: TRBJ1-6; CDR3aa: SSSFSGYGSPLH
v_gene: TRBV7-2; j_gene: TRBJ2-4; CDR3aa: ASSSGLAGKIQY
v_gene: TRBV19; j_gene: TRBJ1-1; CDR3aa: ASNQGHLNTEAF
v_gene: TRBV28; j_gene: TRBJ1-2; CDR3aa: ASSSPAMSGPSRPGYT
v_gene: TRBV7-3; j_gene: TRBJ2-7; CDR3aa: ASSLIASGRNPGEQY
v_gene: TRBV12-3/TRBV12-4; j_gene: TRBJ2-3; CDR3aa: ASSLRDSGDTQY
v_gene: TRBV7-9; j_gene: TRBJ1-2; CDR3aa: ASSIPGQGNYGYT
v_gene: TRBV18; j_gene: TRBJ1-1; CDR3aa: ASSPGWDRARYEAF
v_gene: TRBV6-6; j_gene: TRBJ2-3; CDR3aa: ASSYPTQGRWTDTQY
v_gene: TRBV19; j_gene: TRBJ2-1; CDR3aa: ASSPSPPGTSGRDEQF
v_gene: TRBV4-2; j_gene: TRBJ2-7; CDR3aa: ASSQVRTSGIEQY
v_gene: TRBV19; j_gene: TRBJ1-5; CDR3aa: ASSIWDGHQPQH
v_gene: TRBV30; j_gene: TRBJ1-2; CDR3aa: AWSVRDTTRRRGYT
v_gene: TRBV20-1; j_gene: TRBJ2-3; CDR3aa: SAREERSTDTQY
v_gene: TRBV12-3/TRBV12-4; j_gene: TRBJ2-7; CDR3aa: ASSSGGTDEQY
v_gene: TRBV5-1; j_gene: TRBJ1-1; CDR3aa: ASSLTGSSEAF
v_gene: TRBV18; j_gene: TRBJ1-4; CDR3aa: ASSPADGLRGGEKLF
v_gene: TRBV18; j_gene: TRBJ1-2; CDR3aa: ASSPPDSIYGYT
v_gene: TRBV2; j_gene: TRBJ1-5; CDR3aa: ASSDLGNSNQSQH
v_gene: TRBV25-1; j_gene: TRBJ2-1; CDR3aa: ASSVEDRANQEQF
v_gene: TRBV2; j_gene: TRBJ2-3; CDR3aa: AVPKTGVKTDTQY
v_gene: TRBV10-3; j_gene: TRBJ1-2; CDR3aa: AISAGTGELNYAYT
v_gene: TRBV27; j_gene: TRBJ2-5; CDR3aa: ASSSRTTEPPLIQENQY
v_gene: TRBV5-8; j_gene: TRBJ1-5; CDR3aa: ASRLVGRRCQPQH
v_gene: TRBV5-4; j_gene: TRBJ2-1; CDR3aa: ASSLDSDTYNEQF
v_gene: TRBV3-1; j_gene: TRBJ1-2; CDR3aa: ASSLLQGSYGYT
v_gene: TRBV10-2; j_gene: TRBJ2-7; CDR3aa: ASSEYSGRDYEQY
v_gene: TRBV12-3/TRBV12-4; j_gene: TRBJ1-1; CDR3aa: ASRFDSEAF